This is a list of T cell receptor beta chains from one sample in a study of shared clonotypes between healthy human individuals. Profiled with immunoSEQ multiplex PCR; TCRdb holds only in-frame clones, not every one. This table has 2 million to 3 million clones, 93% appearing once. Sample: naive CD4+ T cells from PBMCs. Source of these receptors: a man younger than 30 in good health. Some clones in this sample may be carry-over from other donors' samples. The CDR3 runs from the conserved cysteine through the conserved F or W. D genes are given only for firm matches. Size values are once, few and many counts, or a class for expanded clones, and some rows have none.

j_call d_call clone_size v_call cdr3_nt cdr3_aa
TRBJ1-3 - - TRBV5-1 TGCGCCAGCAGCCTCGGGCCGGAGGTGTCCAACTCTGGAAACACCATATATTTT CASSLGPEVSNSGNTIYF
TRBJ1-3 - - TRBV29-1 TGCAGCGTTTTACCGAACTCTGGAAACACCATATATTTT CSVLPNSGNTIYF
TRBJ1-3 - - TRBV28 TGTGCCAGCAGTAACACAGGGAGCTCTGGAAACACCATATATTTT CASSNTGSSGNTIYF
TRBJ2-7 - - TRBV19 TGTGCCAGTAGTCCCTCGGGACTTACTCCCTACGAGCAGTACTTC CASSPSGLTPYEQYF
TRBJ1-2 - - TRBV7-9 TGTGCCAGCAGCTTAGTTTCCAGACCTAACTATGGCTACACCTTC CASSLVSRPNYGYTF
TRBJ2-5 - - TRBV28 TGTGCCAGCAGTTCAGGTGGGGTAGCGGCCCGTCCCCAGTACTTC CASSSGGVAARPQYF
TRBJ1-1 - once TRBV18 TGTGCCAGCTCAGGGGGTGGGGGCACTGAAGCTTTCTTT CASSGGGGTEAFF
TRBJ2-7 TRBD1 - TRBV5-4 TGTGCCAGCAGCCCCCGACAGGGCTCCTACGAGCAGTACTTC CASSPRQGSYEQYF
TRBJ1-1 TRBD1 - TRBV5-4 TGTGCCAGCAGCTGGACAGGCTACACTGAAGCTTTCTTT CASSWTGYTEAFF
TRBJ1-3 - - TRBV7-6 TGTGCCAGCAGCGCCAGGGTTTCTGGAAACACCATATATTTT CASSARVSGNTIYF
TRBJ1-3 - once TRBV19 TGTGCCAGTTCTACCTCTGGAAACACCATATATTTT CASSTSGNTIYF
TRBJ2-1 - - TRBV27 TGTGCCAGCAGTTTATCGGCGGCGCCAGAGCAGTTCTTC CASSLSAAPEQFF
TRBJ2-1 TRBD2 - TRBV5-6 TGTGCCAGCAGCCCGGAGGGTCGCGGGAGTCGTCACAATGAGCAGTTCTTC CASSPEGRGSRHNEQFF
TRBJ2-7 TRBD1 - TRBV29-1 TGCAGCGTGGGGAATATAGGACAGGGGGAGAGGTACGAGCAGTACTTC CSVGNIGQGERYEQYF
TRBJ1-4 TRBD1 - TRBV6-5 TGTGCCAGCAGAAGGGGGCTCGAAGGTGAAAAACTGTTTTTT CASRRGLEGEKLFF
TRBJ2-2 TRBD1 - TRBV6-5 TGTGCCAGCAGTTCCATCCAGGGGGTGGGCGGGGAGCTGTTTTTT CASSSIQGVGGELFF